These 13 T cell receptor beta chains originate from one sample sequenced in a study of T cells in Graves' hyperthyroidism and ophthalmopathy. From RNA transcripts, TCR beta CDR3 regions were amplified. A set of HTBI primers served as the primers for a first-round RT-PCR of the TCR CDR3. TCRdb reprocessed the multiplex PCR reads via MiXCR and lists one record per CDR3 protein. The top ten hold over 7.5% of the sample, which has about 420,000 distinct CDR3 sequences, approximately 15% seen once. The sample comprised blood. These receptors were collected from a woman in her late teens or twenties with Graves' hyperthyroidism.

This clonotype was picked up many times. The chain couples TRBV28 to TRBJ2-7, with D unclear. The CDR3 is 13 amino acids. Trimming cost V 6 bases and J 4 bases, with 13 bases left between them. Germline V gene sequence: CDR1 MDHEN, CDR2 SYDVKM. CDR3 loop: CASSPLDGYEQYF. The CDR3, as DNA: TGTGCCAGCAGCCCCCTCGACGGGTACGAGCAGTACTTC.

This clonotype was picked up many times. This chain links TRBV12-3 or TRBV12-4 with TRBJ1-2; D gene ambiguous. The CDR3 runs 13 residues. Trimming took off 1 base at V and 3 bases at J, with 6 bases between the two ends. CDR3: CASSLVDDYGYTF. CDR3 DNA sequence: TGTGCCAGCAGTTTAGTGGATGACTATGGCTACACCTTC.

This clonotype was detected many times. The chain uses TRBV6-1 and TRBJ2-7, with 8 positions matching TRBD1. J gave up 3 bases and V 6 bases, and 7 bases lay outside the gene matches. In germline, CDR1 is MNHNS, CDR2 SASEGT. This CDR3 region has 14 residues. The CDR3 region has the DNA TGTGCCAGCAGCCCTGGGACAGGACGCTACGAGCAGTACTTC. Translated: CASSPGTGRYEQYF.

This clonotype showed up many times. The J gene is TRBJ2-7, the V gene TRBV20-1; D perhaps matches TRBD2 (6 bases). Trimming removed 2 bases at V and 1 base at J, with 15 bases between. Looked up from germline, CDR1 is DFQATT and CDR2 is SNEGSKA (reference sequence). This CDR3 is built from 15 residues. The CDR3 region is CSARKVGGRSYEQYF. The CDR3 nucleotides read TGCAGTGCTAGAAAAGTTGGAGGGAGGTCCTACGAGCAGTACTTC.

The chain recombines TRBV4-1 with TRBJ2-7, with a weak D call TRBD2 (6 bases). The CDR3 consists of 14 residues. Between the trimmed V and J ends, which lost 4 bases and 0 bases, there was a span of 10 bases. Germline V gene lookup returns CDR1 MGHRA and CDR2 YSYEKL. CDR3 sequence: CASSRDGSSYEQYF. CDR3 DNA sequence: TGCGCCAGCAGCCGCGACGGGAGCTCCTACGAGCAGTACTTC.

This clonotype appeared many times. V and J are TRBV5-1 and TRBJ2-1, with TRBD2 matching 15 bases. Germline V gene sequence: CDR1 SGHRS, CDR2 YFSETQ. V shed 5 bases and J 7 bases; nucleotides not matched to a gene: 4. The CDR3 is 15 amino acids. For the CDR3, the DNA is TGCGCCAGCAGACCGGGGACTAGCGGGAGGAATGAGCAGTTCTTC. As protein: CASRPGTSGRNEQFF.

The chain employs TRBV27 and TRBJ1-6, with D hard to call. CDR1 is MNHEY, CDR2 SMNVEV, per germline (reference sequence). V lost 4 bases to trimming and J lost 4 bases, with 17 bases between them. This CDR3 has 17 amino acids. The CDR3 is CASSSPDPDLYNSPLHF. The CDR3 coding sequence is TGTGCCAGCAGTTCTCCAGACCCCGACCTATATAATTCACCCCTCCACTTT.

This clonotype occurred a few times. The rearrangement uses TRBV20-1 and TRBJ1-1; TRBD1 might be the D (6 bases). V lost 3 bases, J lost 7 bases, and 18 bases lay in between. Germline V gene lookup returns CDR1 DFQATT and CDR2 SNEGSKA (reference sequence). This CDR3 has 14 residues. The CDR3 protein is CSARTGATRGEAFF. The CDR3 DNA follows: TGCAGTGCTAGGACGGGGGCCACAAGGGGTGAAGCTTTCTTT.

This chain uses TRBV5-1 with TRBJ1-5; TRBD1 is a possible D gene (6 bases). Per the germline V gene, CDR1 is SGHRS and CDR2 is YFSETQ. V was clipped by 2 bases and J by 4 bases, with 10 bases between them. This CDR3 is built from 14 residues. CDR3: CASSFLTGNQPQHF. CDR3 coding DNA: TGCGCCAGCAGCTTTTTGACAGGTAATCAGCCCCAGCATTTT.

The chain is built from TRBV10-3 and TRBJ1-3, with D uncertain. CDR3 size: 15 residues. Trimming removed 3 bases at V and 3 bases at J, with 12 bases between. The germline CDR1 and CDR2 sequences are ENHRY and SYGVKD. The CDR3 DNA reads TGTGCCATCAGTGACAGGAGGACGATTGGAAACACCATATATTTT. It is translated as CAISDRRTIGNTIYF.

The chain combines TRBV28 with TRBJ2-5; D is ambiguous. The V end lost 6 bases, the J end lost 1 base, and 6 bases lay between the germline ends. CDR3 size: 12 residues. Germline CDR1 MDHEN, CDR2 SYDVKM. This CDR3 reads CASSQFQETQYF. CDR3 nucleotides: TGTGCCAGCAGCCAGTTCCAAGAGACCCAGTACTTC. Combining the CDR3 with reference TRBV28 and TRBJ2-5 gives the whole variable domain DVKVTQSSRYLVKRTGEKVFLECVQDMDHENMFWYRQDPGLGLRLIYFSYDVKMKEKGDIPEGYSVSREKKERFSLILESASTNQTSMYLCASSQFQETQYFGPGTRLLVL.

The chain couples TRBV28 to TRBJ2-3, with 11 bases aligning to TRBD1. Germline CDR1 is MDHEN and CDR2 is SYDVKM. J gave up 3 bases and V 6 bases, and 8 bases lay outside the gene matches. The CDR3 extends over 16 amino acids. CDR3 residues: CASREDRGLGTDTQYF. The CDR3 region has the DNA TGTGCCAGCAGAGAGGACAGGGGGCTTGGGACAGATACGCAGTATTTT.

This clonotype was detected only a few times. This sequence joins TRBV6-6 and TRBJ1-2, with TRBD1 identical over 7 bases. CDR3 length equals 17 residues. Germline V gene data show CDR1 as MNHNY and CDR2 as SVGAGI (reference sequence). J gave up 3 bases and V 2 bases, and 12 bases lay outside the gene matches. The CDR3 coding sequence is TGTGCCAGCAGTTACGCCGACAGGGATCCTTCGTACTATGGCTACACCTTC. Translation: CASSYADRDPSYYGYTF.